The clone carrying this TCR beta chain was seen many times. As yet, its antigen is unknown. The data belong to a study of T-cell reconstitution after alpha-beta-depleted transplantation in children. Notes on the study in general: Elevated TCRbeta diversity at day 60 was traced, in some patients, to surviving recipient T cells and thymic progenitors. Reportedly, alpha-beta T cells present about two months post-transplant originated from several hundred expanded clones of graft origin. It was newly produced T cells that mostly accounted for T-cell counts and diversity one year after transplant.

CDR3 length: 14 residues. Germline CDR1 SGHTA, CDR2 FQGNSA. V gave up 5 bases and J gave up 2 bases, with 12 bases separating them. As it was prepared, the TCRbeta library received unique molecular identifiers. TCRdb re-called the PCR reads with MiXCR, one entry per CDR3 protein. The sample consists of over 150,000 distinct CDR3 sequences, approximately 6.9% of them appearing once. This clonotype was obtained from a boy aged 2-9 years with acute lymphoblastic leukemia, due to receive a stem cell transplant. The V gene is TRBV7-2, the J gene TRBJ2-5; D perhaps matches TRBD1 (5 bases). The sample in question was PBMCs, obtained before TCRalphabeta/CD19-depleted stem cell transplant. The CDR3 reads CASSAWTPQETQYF. CDR3 nucleotide sequence: TGTGCCAGCAGCGCTTGGACACCTCAAGAGACCCAGTACTTC.